Included here is one T cell receptor beta chain sequence, with context. Antigen unknown. Method: immunoSEQ multiplex PCR; TCRdb's copy keeps in-frame clones and lacks some. The data show 120,000 to 150,000 clones, around 90% seen once. The data are from a study of T cell responses to AZD1222 COVID-19 vaccine. Study conclusions and caveats: Seropositive AZD1222 recipients at baseline numbered only five to seven.

Germline V gene sequence: CDR1 MNHNS, CDR2 SASEGT. The CDR3 is made up of 14 amino acids. The V end lost 3 bases, the J end lost 4 bases, and 12 bases lay between the germline ends. The receptor's source is an adult in good health. The material sequenced was peripheral blood, taken on day 0 of MenACWY control vaccination. This chain joins TRBV6-1 and TRBJ1-2; the D is unclear. CDR3 sequence reads: CASSENSDAYGYTF. Here the CDR3 DNA reads TGTGCCAGCAGTGAGAATTCTGATGCCTATGGCTACACCTTC.